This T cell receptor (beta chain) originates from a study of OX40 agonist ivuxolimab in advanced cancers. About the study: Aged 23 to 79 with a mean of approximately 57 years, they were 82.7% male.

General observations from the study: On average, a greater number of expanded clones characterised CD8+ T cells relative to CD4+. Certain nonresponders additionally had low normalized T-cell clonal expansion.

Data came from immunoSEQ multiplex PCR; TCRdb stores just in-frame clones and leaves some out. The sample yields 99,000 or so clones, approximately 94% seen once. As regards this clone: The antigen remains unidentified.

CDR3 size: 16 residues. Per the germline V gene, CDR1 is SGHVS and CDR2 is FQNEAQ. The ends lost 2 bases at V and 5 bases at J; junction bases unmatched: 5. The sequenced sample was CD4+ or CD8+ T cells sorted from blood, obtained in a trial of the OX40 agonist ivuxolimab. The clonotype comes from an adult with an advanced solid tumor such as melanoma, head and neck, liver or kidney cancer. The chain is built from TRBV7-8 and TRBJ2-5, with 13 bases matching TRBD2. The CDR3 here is CASSLRLAGGSETQYF. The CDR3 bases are TGTGCCAGCAGCTTACGACTAGCGGGGGGTTCGGAGACCCAGTACTTC.